The clone carrying this T cell receptor (beta chain) was picked up a small number of times. Its target is not known. Using immunoSEQ multiplex PCR, the repertoire was profiled, and TCRdb retains in-frame clones only, with some absent. The repertoire consists of about 320,000 clones, with about 82% occurring once and the leading ten covering 1.5% to 2.5%. Documented treatment: around 19 received Ad26.COV2.S at low or high dose, single or two shots; a few received placebo; per-sample allocation not given. Sample collection was performed on day 63 after the first vaccine or placebo injection. This specimen comes from a study of Ad26.COV2.S vaccination and SARS-CoV-2 variants. General study findings and limits: It is possible that the TCR breadth and depth analyses underestimated the total T cell responses. Following vaccination, spike-specific CD8+ and CD4+ T cell responses reportedly exhibited substantial breadth.

Trimming stripped 6 bases from V and 5 bases from J, with 7 bases between. The germline V gene encodes CDR1 GTSNPN and CDR2 SVGIG (reference sequence). This CDR3 comprises 10 residues. The TCR sequence derives from a person between 18 and 60 years old who received the Ad26.COV2.S COVID-19 vaccine or a placebo. The chain has TRBV30 and TRBJ1-2; TRBD1 might be the D (5 bases). Here the sequenced sample was peripheral blood, taken in a trial of Ad26.COV2.S vaccine versus placebo. CDR3 DNA: TGTGCCTGCGGGGGATATGGCTACACCTTC. This translates into CACGGYGYTF.